This T cell receptor (beta chain) is drawn from a study of a mutant IDH1 vaccine in newly diagnosed glioma (dated by TCRdb to about 2021). About the full investigation: Of the approximately 34 patients who were treated, around 62% were male and roughly 38% were female, and the mean age was approximately 40 years. Prior to enrollment, patients had been given standard therapy consisting of radiotherapy alone, temozolomide alone, or radiochemotherapy with temozolomide, with the combination given to most patients. For exploratory analyses, longitudinal TCRB deep sequencing was carried out in about 26 treated patients wherever samples were available. Peripheral blood samples were drawn at six visits, namely V03 (baseline), V05, V07, V10, V12 and V13. Findings and caveats that apply to the study as a whole: Availability determined which PBMC samples were chosen for TCRB deep sequencing. Pseudoprogression seemed to be unrelated to changes in the top peripheral T cell clonotypes found by TCRB sequencing. The authors noted that analyses of patient blood samples could not be reproduced because of sample limitations. Immune responses induced by the vaccine were seen in more than 85% of patients across multiple MHC alleles.

From cysteine to phenylalanine, the CDR3 is 14 amino acids long. Here the CDR3 DNA is all that survives: 42 bases in frame from base 1. According to the germline V gene (reference sequence), CDR1 reads MNHEY and CDR2 reads SMNVEV. V and J are trimmed by 3 bases and 6 bases, and the gene matches miss 4 bases of the junction. The time point label, as the study defines it: baseline, week 1 (first vaccination visit). Per the publication, the treatment or condition label means: pre-vaccination baseline after standard-of-care therapy. Donors had newly diagnosed WHO grade 3 or 4 IDH1-mutant astrocytomas with loss of nuclear ATRX. The samples were drawn from NOA16, a multicentre, single-arm, open-label phase I trial in Germany that tested a mutant IDH1 peptide vaccine in humans for the first time. Visit V03 blood draws served as the baseline sample for immunogenicity testing. Genomic DNA for TCRB sequencing was extracted from EDTA blood using the DNeasy Blood and Tissue Kit.

With respect to this clone: Its antigen is unknown. Base qualities are not recorded, but no much larger clone differs from it by a single base.

Library preparation used the immunoSEQ multiplex PCR assay. Rearranged TCR beta chain sequences were amplified with the hsTCRB Kit following the manufacturer's protocol. An Illumina MiSeq was used to sequence the TCRB libraries. Per the source publication's procedure: Demultiplexing, trimming and gene mapping were performed with the kit vendor's proprietary platform. TCRdb retrieved this table from immuneACCESS and kept in-frame rearrangements only. Not all clones are present; in checked studies, unresolved V genes account for under half, and no reason is known for the remainder. V and J calls and clone size follow that table, whereas D and trimming were derived from the DNA. Across this sample there are 92,000 or so clones, with around 80% seen only once. The top ten clones comprise nearly 5.5% of the sample.

The sequence is built from TRBV27 and TRBJ2-1; 8 central bases correspond to TRBD2. The TCR was taken from a man in his forties or fifties with glioma. Some clones in this sample may be carry-over from other donors' samples. The sample consisted of PBMCs, taken from a glioma patient treated with radiotherapy, temozolomide or both. For the CDR3, the sequence is CASSFFGTSNEQFF. The nucleotide sequence is given as TGTGCCAGCAGTTTTTTTGGGACTAGCAATGAGCAGTTCTTC.